This T cell receptor beta chain originates from a study of cytomegalovirus exposure and HLA in healthy donors. J gave up 6 bases and V 4 bases, and 6 bases lay outside the gene matches. CDR1 is SEHNR and CDR2 is FQNEAQ in the germline V gene (reference sequence). The CDR3 runs 14 residues. The PCR ran on 60 Vbeta and 13 Jbeta primers. Repertoires were generated with immunoSEQ multiplex PCR, while TCRdb's copy carries only in-frame clones and drops some. Among about 170,000 clones, 82% were seen once, and the ten largest hold about 1.5%. What was sequenced was PBMCs. The V call is TRBV7-9, the J call TRBJ1-1, with 9 nucleotides matching TRBD1. The TCR originated in a male donor in good health and CMV-seronegative. CDR3 sequence reads: CASSWGQGVPEAFF. CDR3 in DNA: TGTGCCAGCAGCTGGGGACAGGGTGTCCCTGAAGCTTTCTTT.